Below, 6 T cell receptor beta chains from the same sample are listed, as sequenced in a study of shared clonotypes between healthy human individuals. CD45RO-negative cells were positively selected for CCR7, leaving out terminally differentiated effector memory CD45RA+ cells. TCRdb keeps only in-frame clones here, not all; method: immunoSEQ multiplex PCR. The profile shows some 2 million clones, about 95% of them singletons. Sequences were obtained from naive CD8+ T cells sorted from blood. The origin of the receptors is a man aged 18-30 years in good health.

The gene calls are TRBV5-6 and TRBJ2-1, with D possibly TRBD1 on 6 matching bases. The CDR3 extends over 15 amino acids. Looked up from germline, CDR1 is SGHDT and CDR2 is YYEEEE. Deletions cut 7 bases from V and 2 bases from J, with 16 bases between. CDR3: CASHPGQGTYNEQFF. CDR3 DNA: TGTGCCAGCCATCCGGGGCAGGGGACCTACAATGAGCAGTTCTTC. Together with reference TRBV5-6 and TRBJ2-1, the CDR3 gives the full variable domain: DAGVTQSPTHLIKTRGQQVTLRCSPKSGHDTVSWYQQALGQGPQFIFQYYEEEERQRGNFPDRFSGHQFPNYSSELNVNALLLGDSALYLCASHPGQGTYNEQFFGPGTRLTVL.

V gene TRBV19 combines with J gene TRBJ1-1; no clear D gene. CDR1 is LNHDA, CDR2 SQIVND, per germline (reference sequence). The V end was cut by 3 bases, the J end by 7 bases, with 6 bases between. The CDR3 has 11 residues. The CDR3 here is CASSIYLEAFF. CDR3 DNA sequence: TGTGCCAGTAGTATTTATCTTGAAGCTTTCTTT.

V is TRBV5-5 and J is TRBJ2-2; perhaps TRBD1 as D (5 bases). Germline CDR1 and CDR2: SGHKS and YYEKEE (reference sequence). V lost 0 bases to trimming and J lost 6 bases, with 15 bases between them. The CDR3 spans 16 residues. DNA for the CDR3: TGTGCCAGCAGCTTGGAGACAGTAGATCAATCCGGGGAGCTGTTTTTT. It encodes CASSLETVDQSGELFF.

The chain links TRBV2 to TRBJ2-6, with TRBD2 as a possible D gene (5 bases). The ends were cut back, 5 bases at V and 4 bases at J, with 15 bases in the middle. The CDR3 is 16 residues long. Germline V CDR1 and CDR2: SNHLY, FYNNEI. The CDR3 loop is CASSSRESSGANVLTF. The CDR3 DNA follows: TGTGCCAGCAGTAGTAGGGAGAGCTCCGGGGCCAACGTCCTGACTTTC.

CDR3 sequence reads: CASSLAHGLVNEKLFF. The CDR3 DNA reads as TGCGCCAGCAGCTTGGCCCACGGCCTCGTCAATGAAAAACTGTTTTTT. This chain uses TRBV5-1 with TRBJ1-4, with unresolved D. In germline, CDR1 is SGHRS, CDR2 YFSETQ. The CDR3 is made up of 16 amino acids. Trimming removed 0 bases from V and 5 bases from J, with 14 bases in between.

The chain has TRBV29-1 and TRBJ2-1; 10 nucleotides match TRBD2. The CDR3 runs to 16 residues. Germline-derived CDR1 and CDR2 are SQVTM and ANQGSEA. V lost 1 base and J lost 6; bases outside the gene matches: 9. CDR3 sequence reads: CSVEGGLAGVGNEQFF. CDR3 sequence (DNA): TGCAGCGTTGAAGGAGGGCTAGCGGGAGTCGGCAATGAGCAGTTCTTC.